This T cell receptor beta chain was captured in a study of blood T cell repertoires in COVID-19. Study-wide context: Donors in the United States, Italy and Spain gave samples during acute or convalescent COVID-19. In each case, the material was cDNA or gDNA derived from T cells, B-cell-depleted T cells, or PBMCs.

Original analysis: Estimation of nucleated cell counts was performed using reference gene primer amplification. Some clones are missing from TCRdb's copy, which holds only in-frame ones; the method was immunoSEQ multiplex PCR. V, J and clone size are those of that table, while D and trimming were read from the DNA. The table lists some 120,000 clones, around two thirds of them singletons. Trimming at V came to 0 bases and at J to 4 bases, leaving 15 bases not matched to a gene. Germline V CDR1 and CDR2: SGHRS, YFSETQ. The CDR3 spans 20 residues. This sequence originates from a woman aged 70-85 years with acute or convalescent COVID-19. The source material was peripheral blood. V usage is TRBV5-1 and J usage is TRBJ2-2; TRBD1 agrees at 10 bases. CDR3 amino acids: CASSLARGQGGVPGTGELFF. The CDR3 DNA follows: TGCGCCAGCAGCTTGGCCAGAGGACAGGGGGGAGTTCCGGGCACCGGGGAGCTGTTTTTT. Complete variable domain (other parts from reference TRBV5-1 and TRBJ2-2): KAGVTQTPRYLIKTRGQQVTLSCSPISGHRSVSWYQQTPGQGLQFLFEYFSETQRNKGNFPGRFSGRQFSNSRSEMNVSTLELGDSALYLCASSLARGQGGVPGTGELFFGEGSRLTVL.